This T cell receptor beta chain was found in a study of technical replicates of blood from several donors. Trimming left V 3 bases short and J 5 bases short, with 11 bases between. The CDR3 loop spans 14 amino acids. Germline V gene sequence: CDR1 MGHRA, CDR2 YSYEKL. Clones were read by immunoSEQ multiplex PCR, and TCRdb kept only the in-frame ones, dropping some. The sample carries some 70,000 clones, more than 75% recorded once. Specimen: PBMCs. V usage is TRBV4-1 and J usage is TRBJ2-1; D might be TRBD2 (5 bases). This TCR derives from a human donor in good health. Some clones in this sample may be carry-over from other donors' samples. CDR3 sequence (DNA): TGCGCCAGCAGCCACCCTCGACTACACAATGAGCAGTTCTTC. It codes for CASSHPRLHNEQFF.